Many counts were recorded for the clone carrying this T cell receptor (beta chain). Antigen specificity is unknown. CDR1 SEHNR and CDR2 FQNEAQ come from the germline V gene (reference sequence). Deletions cut 5 bases from V and 7 bases from J, with 15 bases between. CDR3 length: 15 residues. One entry per CDR3 protein, called by TCRdb with MiXCR from the 5' RACE reads. This sample has roughly 250,000 distinct CDR3 sequences, with roughly 7% found just once. The data were taken from a study of identical twins. The study, taken as a whole, reports: Conclusions leaned on cross-sectional statistical analysis and did not track the same donors over time. When twins shared out-of-frame alpha sequences, those sequences had excess low generation probability.

These records were also assigned to another study, of yellow fever vaccine responses in identical twins.

Sequenced sample: memory (CD45RO+) T cells sorted from blood. This receptor was taken from a woman younger than 30 in good health. The chain carries TRBV7-9 and TRBJ1-6; the D gene is possibly TRBD1 (6 bases). As DNA, the CDR3 is TGTGCCAGCAGCCCGAGGGGGATTGAGAATTCACCCCTCCACTTT. Its protein is CASSPRGIENSPLHF.